This T cell receptor (beta chain) appears in the sequencing data of a study of CD8 T cells in ankylosing spondylitis. This clonotype appeared many times. Antigen: not known. The CDR3 contains 15 residues. The V gene end was trimmed by 2 bases and the J gene end by 7 bases; junction bases not matched to a gene: 10. Germline CDR1 is SGHDT and CDR2 is YYEEEE. General study findings and limits: Within matched ankylosing spondylitis synovial fluid, disease-linked clones were reportedly significantly enriched. One TCR beta motif, made up of several highly homologous variants, appeared characteristic of ankylosing spondylitis blood.

Quantitative 5'-RACE with molecular barcodes generated TCR beta libraries. TCRdb recomputed calls from the 5' RACE reads with MiXCR, one row per CDR3 protein. The sample has 200,000 to 250,000 distinct CDR3 sequences, about 11% seen once. This rearrangement joins TRBV5-6 to TRBJ1-1, with TRBD1 matching 8 bases. The TCR sequence derives from a male donor with ankylosing spondylitis or in good health (not recorded which). The source material was blood, either unsorted or a sorted T cell fraction (not recorded which). For the CDR3, the DNA is TGTGCCAGCAGCTTTACCGGGACAGGCAGCGTTGAAGCTTTCTTT. It specifies CASSFTGTGSVEAFF.